The 27 T cell receptor beta chains below come from one sample, sequenced in a study of CD8+CD57+ T cells in acquired aplastic anemia. Patients who underwent sequencing had shown CD8+CD57+ cell expansion by flow cytometry. Investigators profiled TCR beta VDJ and CDR3 from genomic DNA template. Using its own MiXCR run on the reads, TCRdb lists one record per CDR3 protein. The sample records approximately 470,000 distinct CDR3 sequences, less than 35% being singletons. What was sequenced was sorted CD4+, CD8+, or CD8+CD57+ T cells (not recorded which) from PBMCs. The origin of the receptors is a human donor with aplastic anemia.

The rearrangement uses TRBV20-1 and TRBJ2-1; D unresolved. Germline V gives CDR1 DFQATT, CDR2 SNEGSKA (reference sequence). Trimming took 5 bases from V and 4 from J, leaving 12 bases between them. The CDR3 loop spans 13 amino acids. For the CDR3, the DNA is TGCAGTGCTGCAACCCCCACTTACAATGAGCAGTTCTTC. Translation gives CSAATPTYNEQFF.

As concerns this clonotype: One end of the junction varies from germline; a read error may be responsible. The rearrangement links TRBV24-1 to TRBJ1-1; D is possibly TRBD1 (6 bases). The CDR3 is 15 residues long. Germline CDR1 and CDR2: KGHDR and SFDVKD. The CDR3: CASSDLEQGNTEAFF. The CDR3 nucleotides read TGTGCCAGCAGTGATTTGGAACAGGGGAACACTGAAGCTTTCTTT.

This clonotype was recorded a few times. The V and J genes are TRBV29-1 and TRBJ1-2, with TRBD1 matching 8 bases. Per the germline V gene, CDR1 is SQVTM and CDR2 is ANQGSEA. The V and J ends lost 6 bases and 4 bases, in that order; junction bases with no gene match: 7. The CDR3 length is 13 residues. For the CDR3, the DNA is TGCAGCGTATCGGACAGGGACTCCTATGGCTACACCTTC. Residues: CSVSDRDSYGYTF.

This clonotype was counted many times. The V call is TRBV24-1, the J call TRBJ1-5, with D unresolved. The CDR3 runs to 14 residues. CDR1 KGHDR and CDR2 SFDVKD come from the germline V gene. The germline V and J ends were trimmed by 0 bases and 5 bases, with 7 bases remaining between them. The CDR3: CATSDLYMDQPQHF. CDR3 coding DNA: TGTGCCACCAGTGATTTGTATATGGATCAGCCCCAGCATTTT.

This clonotype turned up a few times. The rearrangement links TRBV7-6 to TRBJ1-1; 7 bases match TRBD1. CDR3 size: 14 residues. Losses at the gene ends were 2 bases for V and 3 bases for J; bases not matched to a gene: 3. Germline V gene data show CDR1 as SGHVS and CDR2 as FNYEAQ. CDR3 in DNA: TGTGCCAGCAGCTTACTACAGGGGCACACTGAAGCTTTCTTT. As protein: CASSLLQGHTEAFF.

This sequence joins TRBV20-1 and TRBJ2-1; the match to TRBD2 covers 11 bases. V dropped 3 bases and J dropped 9; count of bases not matched to a gene: 7. This CDR3 has 14 amino acids. Germline V lookup: CDR1 DFQATT, CDR2 SNEGSKA (reference sequence). CDR3 protein: CSARKLAGAGEQFF. Here the CDR3 DNA reads TGCAGTGCTAGGAAACTAGCGGGAGCTGGTGAGCAGTTCTTC.

This clonotype was detected a few times. The CDR3 region is CASSLALLGAGLYGYTF. The CDR3, as DNA: TGTGCCAGCAGTTTAGCGCTATTGGGGGCAGGGCTCTATGGCTACACCTTC. The V and J genes are TRBV12-3 or TRBV12-4 and TRBJ1-2; tentative D call: TRBD1 (6 bases). The germline V and J ends were trimmed by 0 bases and 4 bases, with 18 bases remaining between them. CDR3 length: 17 residues.

This clonotype was seen at least ten times. V usage is TRBV10-3 and J usage is TRBJ1-1; tentative D call: TRBD1 (5 bases). The length of the CDR3 is 19 residues. Germline CDR1 is ENHRY and CDR2 is SYGVKD. Trimming shortened V by 3 bases and J by 3 bases, and 26 bases separated the two germline ends. The CDR3 region is CAISEGSLQGWVEDTEAFF. The CDR3 nucleotides are TGTGCCATCAGTGAAGGTTCTTTGCAGGGATGGGTGGAGGACACTGAAGCTTTCTTT.

This clonotype was detected only a few times. In DNA form, the CDR3 reads TGTGCCAGCTCACCGGACCAGGGGAACTATGGCTACACCTTC. This translates into CASSPDQGNYGYTF. The chain uses TRBV18 and TRBJ1-2, with D maybe TRBD1 (6 bases). The V end was cut by 3 bases, the J end by 2 bases, with 10 bases between. The CDR3 contains 14 residues. Germline V lookup: CDR1 KGHSH, CDR2 LQKENI.

In its sample, this clonotype was seen many times. The chain combines TRBV11-3 with TRBJ2-3; D call uncertain. This CDR3 has 13 residues. Germline CDR1 reads SGHNT; CDR2 reads YENEEA. Trimming left V 4 bases short and J 4 bases short, with 9 bases between. This chain's CDR3 is CASSSRRADTQYF. CDR3 nucleotides: TGTGCCAGCAGCTCCCGCCGAGCAGATACGCAGTATTTT.

Ten or more counts support this clonotype. This chain joins TRBV20-1 and TRBJ1-2, with 9 positions matching TRBD1. Trimming at V came to 6 bases and at J to 8 bases, leaving 10 bases not matched to a gene. Per the germline V gene, CDR1 is DFQATT and CDR2 is SNEGSKA (reference sequence). The CDR3 runs 13 residues. In DNA form, the CDR3 reads TGCAGTGCCAGGGGACAGGGTTTCTTCGGCTACACCTTC. It specifies CSARGQGFFGYTF.

In regard to this clonotype: Being one base from a much bigger clone, this may be a read error. The rearrangement uses TRBV10-3 and TRBJ2-3; weak D call: TRBD1 (5 bases). The J call may be faulty, since TRBJ1-5 better matches the DNA end. The CDR3 is 15 residues long. CDR1 is ENHRY and CDR2 is SYGVKD in the germline V gene. CDR3 residues: CATASGTSGTDTQHF. In DNA, the CDR3 is TGTGCCACCGCCTCCGGGACTAGCGGCACAGATACGCAGCATTTT.

In regard to this clonotype: This sequence may be a read error, since a much larger clone differs from it by one base. A read error is likely, as this CDR3 ends without the conserved phenylalanine or tryptophan. V and J are TRBV2 and TRBJ2-7; 11 bases are shared with TRBD2. J gave up 6 bases and V 10 bases, and 5 bases lay outside the gene matches. Per germline, CDR1 SNHLY and CDR2 FYNNEI. This CDR3 contains 12 residues. This chain's CDR3 is CATRLAGSEQYL. CDR3 nucleotides: TGTGCCACCCGACTAGCGGGAAGCGAGCAGTACCTC.

There are many counts of this clonotype. V and J are TRBV29-1 and TRBJ1-5, with D hard to call. Per germline, CDR1 SQVTM and CDR2 ANQGSEA. The V end was cut by 4 bases, the J end by 0 bases, with 10 bases between. This CDR3 contains 14 residues. This CDR3 reads CSVVTTGSNQPQHF. In nucleotides, the CDR3 is TGCAGCGTTGTGACTACTGGTAGCAATCAGCCCCAGCATTTT.

This clonotype was observed a few times. V is TRBV4-3 and J is TRBJ2-7, with 10 bases aligning to TRBD2. Germline CDR1 reads LGHNA; CDR2 reads YSLEER. Germline trimming cut 1 base from V and 5 bases from J; bases unmatched to any gene: 8. The CDR3 totals 16 residues. The CDR3 loop reads CASSQVGQREGHEQYF. The CDR3 bases are TGCGCCAGCAGCCAAGTCGGCCAGCGGGAGGGCCACGAGCAGTACTTC.

This clonotype was found a few times. The chain links TRBV7-2 to TRBJ2-7; D is tentatively TRBD1 or TRBD2 (6 bases each). CDR1 is SGHTA and CDR2 is FQGNSA in the germline V gene. Trimming took 1 base from V and 5 from J, leaving 15 bases between them. The CDR3 consists of 15 residues. The DNA of the CDR3 is TGTGCCAGCAGCTTAGGATCGGGGGCTGGGGACGAGCAGTACTTC. Residues: CASSLGSGAGDEQYF.

This clonotype was observed a handful of times. The CDR3 bases are TGTGCCAGCAGCAAAGGGGATCCGGGACAGGGAGGAAGAAGCGGATCACCCCTCCACTTT. Protein: CASSKGDPGQGGRSGSPLHF. The chain combines TRBV21-1 with TRBJ1-6; the table's D call of TRBD1 was not tested on the DNA. TRBV21-1 is deemed a pseudogene. This CDR3 spans 20 amino acids.

This clonotype was recorded at least ten times. This chain links TRBV7-2 with TRBJ2-7; TRBD1 agrees at 7 bases. Trimming took 3 bases from V and 5 from J; bases not matched to a gene: 7. Germline V lookup: CDR1 SGHTA, CDR2 FQGNSA. CDR3 size: 14 residues. Here the CDR3 reads CASSLTGHLHEQYF. The CDR3 bases are TGTGCCAGCAGCTTGACAGGGCACCTCCACGAGCAGTACTTC.

In this sample, this clonotype turned up many times. This rearrangement joins TRBV2 to TRBJ2-1; D possibly corresponds to TRBD2 (6 bases). The V end lost 6 bases, the J end lost 7 bases, and 13 bases lay between the germline ends. This CDR3 region has 13 residues. Germline V gene lookup returns CDR1 SNHLY and CDR2 FYNNEI. As DNA, the CDR3 is TGTGCCAGCAGAACCGGGACTCCAAATGAGCAGTTCTTC. Amino acid sequence: CASRTGTPNEQFF.

This clonotype has just a few counts. The chain carries TRBV2 and TRBJ1-2; a weak D match, TRBD1 (6 bases). Germline assignment: CDR1 SNHLY and CDR2 FYNNEI. V was shortened by 3 bases and J by 5 bases, with 13 bases between the two germline ends. CDR3 length: 14 residues. CDR3 in amino acids: CASSDWDTRYGYTF. The DNA of the CDR3 is TGTGCCAGCAGTGACTGGGACACCCGTTATGGCTACACCTTC.

This clonotype came up many times. The J gene is TRBJ2-7, the V gene TRBV14, with TRBD1 identical over 7 bases. The CDR3 sequence is 15 residues long. The trim removed 1 base at V and 7 bases at J, leaving 10 bases unmatched. Germline loops: CDR1 SGHDN, CDR2 FVKESK. As DNA, the CDR3 is TGTGCCAGCAGCCAAGGCTGGGACAGTTCTCGGGAGCAGTACTTC. Residues: CASSQGWDSSREQYF.

The V gene is TRBV29-1, the J gene TRBJ2-1; the match to TRBD2 covers 9 bases. The germline V gene has CDR1 SQVTM and CDR2 ANQGSEA. Trimming took 7 bases from V and 9 from J; bases not matched to a gene: 10. The CDR3 contains 13 residues. The CDR3 sequence is CSARRGGGGEQFF. As DNA, the CDR3 is TGCAGCGCGAGGCGGGGGGGCGGCGGTGAGCAGTTCTTC.

J is TRBJ2-7 and V is TRBV4-3; TRBD2 matches at 7 bases. Germline V gene sequence: CDR1 LGHNA, CDR2 YSLEER. The V gene end was trimmed by 0 bases and the J gene end by 3 bases; junction bases not matched to a gene: 8. This CDR3 spans 16 amino acids. CDR3 amino acids: CASSQDQASGVYEQYF. CDR3 sequence (DNA): TGCGCCAGCAGCCAAGATCAGGCTAGCGGTGTCTACGAGCAGTACTTC.

With regard to this clonotype: A much larger clone differs by one base, so this may be a read error. CDR3 sequence (DNA): TGTGCCGGCAGCGGGAGGGGTGAAGCTTTCTTT. Its protein product is CAGSGRGEAFF. The chain is built from TRBV9 and TRBJ1-1; weak D call: TRBD1 (5 bases). CDR1 and CDR2 (germline): SGDLS, YYNGEE. The CDR3 runs 11 residues.

The gene calls are TRBV6-1 and TRBJ2-7, with TRBD1 matching 12 bases. CDR1 and CDR2 (germline): MNHNS, SASEGT. V was pared by 8 bases and J by 4 bases, with 12 bases of the junction left unmatched. This CDR3 is built from 16 residues. For the CDR3, the DNA is TGTGCCAGCTGCCGTATGGGACAGGGGGCGCAGTACGAGCAGTACTTC. It is translated as CASCRMGQGAQYEQYF.

The chain carries TRBV27 and TRBJ1-5; tentatively, D is TRBD1 (5 bases). Per the germline V gene, CDR1 is MNHEY and CDR2 is SMNVEV (reference sequence). This CDR3 has 15 amino acids. The V end lost 0 bases, the J end lost 10 bases, and 16 bases lay between the germline ends. CDR3 bases: TGTGCCAGCAGTTTATCGGGGCGTCGAGGGATCCCCCAGCATTTT. Translated: CASSLSGRRGIPQHF.

This chain links TRBV19 with TRBJ2-7; possibly TRBD1 or TRBD2 for D (5 bases each). This CDR3 region has 14 residues. Germline V gives CDR1 LNHDA, CDR2 SQIVND (reference sequence). V lost 3 bases to trimming and J lost 0 bases, with 9 bases between them. DNA of the CDR3: TGTGCCAGTAGTATGCGTGGGGGCTCCTACGAGCAGTACTTC. Translating gives CASSMRGGSYEQYF.